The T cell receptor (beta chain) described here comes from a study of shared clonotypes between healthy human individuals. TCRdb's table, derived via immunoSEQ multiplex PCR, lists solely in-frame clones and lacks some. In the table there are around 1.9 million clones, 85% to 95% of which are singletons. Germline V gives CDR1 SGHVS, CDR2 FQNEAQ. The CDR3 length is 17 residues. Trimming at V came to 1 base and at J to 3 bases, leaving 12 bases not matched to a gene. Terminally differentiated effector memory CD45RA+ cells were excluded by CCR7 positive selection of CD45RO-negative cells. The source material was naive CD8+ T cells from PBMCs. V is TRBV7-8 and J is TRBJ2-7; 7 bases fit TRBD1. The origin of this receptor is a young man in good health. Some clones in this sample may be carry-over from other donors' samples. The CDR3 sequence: CASSLDNTGEHGYEQYF. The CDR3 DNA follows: TGTGCCAGCAGCTTAGATAACACAGGGGAACATGGCTACGAGCAGTACTTC.